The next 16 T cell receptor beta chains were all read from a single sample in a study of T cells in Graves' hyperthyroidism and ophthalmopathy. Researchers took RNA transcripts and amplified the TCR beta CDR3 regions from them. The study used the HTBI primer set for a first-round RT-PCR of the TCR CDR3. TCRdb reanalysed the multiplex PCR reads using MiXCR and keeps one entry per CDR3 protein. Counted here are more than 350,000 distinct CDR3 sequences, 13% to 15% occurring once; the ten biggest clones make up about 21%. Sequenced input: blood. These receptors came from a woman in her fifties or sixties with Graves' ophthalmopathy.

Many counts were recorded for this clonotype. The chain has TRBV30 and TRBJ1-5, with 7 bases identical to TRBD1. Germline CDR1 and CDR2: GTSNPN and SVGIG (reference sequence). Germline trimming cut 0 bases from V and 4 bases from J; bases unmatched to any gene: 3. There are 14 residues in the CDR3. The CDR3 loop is CAWSVQGRNQPQHF. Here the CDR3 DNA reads TGTGCCTGGAGTGTACAGGGGAGGAATCAGCCCCAGCATTTT.

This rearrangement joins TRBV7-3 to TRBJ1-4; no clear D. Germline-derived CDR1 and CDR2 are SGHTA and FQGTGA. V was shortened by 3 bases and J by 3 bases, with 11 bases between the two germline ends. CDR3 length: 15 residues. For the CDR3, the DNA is TGTGCCAGCAGCTTGGAAGGGAGTGCTAATGAAAAACTGTTTTTT. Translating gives CASSLEGSANEKLFF.

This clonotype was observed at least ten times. As DNA, the CDR3 is TGTGCCGCCCGCGTGGGGGACTTCCAAGAGACCCAGTACTTC. Translation: CAARVGDFQETQYF. The chain carries TRBV2 and TRBJ2-5; D perhaps matches TRBD2 (6 bases). V was shortened by 11 bases and J by 1 base, with 17 bases between the two germline ends. CDR3 length equals 14 residues. Per the germline V gene, CDR1 is SNHLY and CDR2 is FYNNEI.

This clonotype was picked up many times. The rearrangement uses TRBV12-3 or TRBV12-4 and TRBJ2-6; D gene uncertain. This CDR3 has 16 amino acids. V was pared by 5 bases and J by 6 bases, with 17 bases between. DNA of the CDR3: TGTGCCAGCAGTCCAAGGGCCCGGGCTGAGGCCAACGTCCTGACTTTC. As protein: CASSPRARAEANVLTF.

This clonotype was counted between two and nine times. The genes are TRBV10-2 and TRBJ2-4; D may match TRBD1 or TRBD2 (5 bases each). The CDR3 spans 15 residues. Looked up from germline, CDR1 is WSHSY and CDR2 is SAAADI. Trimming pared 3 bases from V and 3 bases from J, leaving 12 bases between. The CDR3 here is CASSDFGTVKNIQYF. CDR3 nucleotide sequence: TGCGCCAGCAGTGACTTCGGGACGGTCAAAAACATTCAGTACTTC.

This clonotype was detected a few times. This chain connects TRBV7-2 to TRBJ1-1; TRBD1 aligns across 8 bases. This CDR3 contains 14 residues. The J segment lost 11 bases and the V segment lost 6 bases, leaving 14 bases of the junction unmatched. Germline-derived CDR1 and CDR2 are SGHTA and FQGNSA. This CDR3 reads CASRPDRVSGGAFF. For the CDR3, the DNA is TGTGCCAGCAGGCCCGACCGGGTCTCAGGGGGCGCTTTCTTT.

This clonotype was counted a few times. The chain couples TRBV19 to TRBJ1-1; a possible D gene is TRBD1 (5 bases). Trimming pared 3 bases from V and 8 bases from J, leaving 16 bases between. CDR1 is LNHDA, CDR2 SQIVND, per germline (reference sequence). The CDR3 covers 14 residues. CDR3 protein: CASSMGVSRYEAFF. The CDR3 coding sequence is TGTGCCAGTAGTATGGGGGTATCGAGGTACGAAGCTTTCTTT.

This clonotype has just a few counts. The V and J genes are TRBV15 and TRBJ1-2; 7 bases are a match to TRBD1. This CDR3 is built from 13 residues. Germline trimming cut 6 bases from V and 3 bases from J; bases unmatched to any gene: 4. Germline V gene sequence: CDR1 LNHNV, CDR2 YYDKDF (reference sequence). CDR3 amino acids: CATRVDRDYGYTF. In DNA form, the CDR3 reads TGTGCCACCAGGGTCGACAGGGACTATGGCTACACCTTC. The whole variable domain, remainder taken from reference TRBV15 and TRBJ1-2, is DAMVIQNPRYQVTQFGKPVTLSCSQTLNHNVMYWYQQKSSQAPKLLFHYYDKDFNNEADTPDNFQSRRPNTSFCFLDIRSPGLGDTAMYLCATRVDRDYGYTFGSGTRLTVV.

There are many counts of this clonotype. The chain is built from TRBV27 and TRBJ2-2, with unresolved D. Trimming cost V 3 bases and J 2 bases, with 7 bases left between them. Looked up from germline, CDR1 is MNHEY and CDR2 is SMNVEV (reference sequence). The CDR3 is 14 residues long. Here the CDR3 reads CASSLVSNTGELFF. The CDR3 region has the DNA TGTGCCAGCAGTTTGGTCAGCAACACCGGGGAGCTGTTTTTT.

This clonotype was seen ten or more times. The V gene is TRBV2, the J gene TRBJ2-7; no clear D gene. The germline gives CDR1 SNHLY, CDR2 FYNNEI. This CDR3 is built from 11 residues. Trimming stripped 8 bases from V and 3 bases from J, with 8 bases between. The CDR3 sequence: CASLLYYEQYF. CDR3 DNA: TGTGCCAGCTTATTGTACTACGAGCAGTACTTC. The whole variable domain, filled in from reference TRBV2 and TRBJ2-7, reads EPEVTQTPSHQVTQMGQEVILRCVPISNHLYFYWYRQILGQKVEFLVSFYNNEISEKSEIFDDQFSVERPDGSNFTLKIRSTKLEDSAMYFCASLLYYEQYFGPGTRLTVT.

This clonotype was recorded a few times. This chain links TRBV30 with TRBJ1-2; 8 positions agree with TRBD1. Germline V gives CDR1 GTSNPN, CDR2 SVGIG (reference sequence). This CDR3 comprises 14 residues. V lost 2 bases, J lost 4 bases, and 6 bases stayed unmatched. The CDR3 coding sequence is TGTGCCTGGAGTAAGGGACAGGCTGGCTATGGCTACACCTTC. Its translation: CAWSKGQAGYGYTF. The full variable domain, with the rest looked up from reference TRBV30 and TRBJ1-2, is SQTIHQWPATLVQPVGSPLSLECTVEGTSNPNLYWYRQAAGRGLQLLFYSVGIGQISSEVPQNLSASRPQDRQFILSSKKLLLSDSGFYLCAWSKGQAGYGYTFGSGTRLTVV.

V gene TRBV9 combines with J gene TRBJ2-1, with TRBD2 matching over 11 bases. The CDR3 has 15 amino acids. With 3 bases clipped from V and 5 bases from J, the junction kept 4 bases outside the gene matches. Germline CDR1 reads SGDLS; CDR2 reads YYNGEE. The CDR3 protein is CASSDSGLADNEQFF. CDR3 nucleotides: TGTGCCAGCAGCGATTCGGGACTAGCGGACAATGAGCAGTTCTTC.

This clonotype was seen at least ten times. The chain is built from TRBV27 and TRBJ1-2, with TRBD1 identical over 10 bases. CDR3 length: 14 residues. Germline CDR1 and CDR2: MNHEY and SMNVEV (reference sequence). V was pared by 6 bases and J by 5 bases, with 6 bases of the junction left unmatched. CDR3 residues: CASSTRQGAYGYTF. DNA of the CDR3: TGTGCCAGCAGCACCCGACAGGGGGCATATGGCTACACCTTC.

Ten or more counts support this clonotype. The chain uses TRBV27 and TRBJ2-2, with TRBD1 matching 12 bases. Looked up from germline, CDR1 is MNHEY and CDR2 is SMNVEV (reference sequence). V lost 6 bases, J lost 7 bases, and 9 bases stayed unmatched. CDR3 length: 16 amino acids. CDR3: CASRKPGQGAVGELFF. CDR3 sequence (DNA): TGTGCCAGCAGGAAGCCGGGACAGGGGGCCGTCGGGGAGCTGTTTTTT.

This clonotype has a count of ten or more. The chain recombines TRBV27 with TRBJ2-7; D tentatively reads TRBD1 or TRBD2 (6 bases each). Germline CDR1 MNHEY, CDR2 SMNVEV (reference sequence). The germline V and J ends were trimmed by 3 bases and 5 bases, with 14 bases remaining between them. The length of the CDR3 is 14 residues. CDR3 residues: CASSFSGGIDEQYF. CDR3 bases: TGTGCCAGCAGTTTTTCCGGGGGCATAGACGAGCAGTACTTC.

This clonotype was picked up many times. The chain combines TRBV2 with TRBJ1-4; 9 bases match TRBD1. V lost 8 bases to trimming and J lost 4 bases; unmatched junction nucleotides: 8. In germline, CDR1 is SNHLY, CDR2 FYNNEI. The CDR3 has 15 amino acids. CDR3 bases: TGTGCCAGCTACCGGGACAGGGAAGATAATGAAAAACTGTTTTTT. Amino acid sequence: CASYRDREDNEKLFF.